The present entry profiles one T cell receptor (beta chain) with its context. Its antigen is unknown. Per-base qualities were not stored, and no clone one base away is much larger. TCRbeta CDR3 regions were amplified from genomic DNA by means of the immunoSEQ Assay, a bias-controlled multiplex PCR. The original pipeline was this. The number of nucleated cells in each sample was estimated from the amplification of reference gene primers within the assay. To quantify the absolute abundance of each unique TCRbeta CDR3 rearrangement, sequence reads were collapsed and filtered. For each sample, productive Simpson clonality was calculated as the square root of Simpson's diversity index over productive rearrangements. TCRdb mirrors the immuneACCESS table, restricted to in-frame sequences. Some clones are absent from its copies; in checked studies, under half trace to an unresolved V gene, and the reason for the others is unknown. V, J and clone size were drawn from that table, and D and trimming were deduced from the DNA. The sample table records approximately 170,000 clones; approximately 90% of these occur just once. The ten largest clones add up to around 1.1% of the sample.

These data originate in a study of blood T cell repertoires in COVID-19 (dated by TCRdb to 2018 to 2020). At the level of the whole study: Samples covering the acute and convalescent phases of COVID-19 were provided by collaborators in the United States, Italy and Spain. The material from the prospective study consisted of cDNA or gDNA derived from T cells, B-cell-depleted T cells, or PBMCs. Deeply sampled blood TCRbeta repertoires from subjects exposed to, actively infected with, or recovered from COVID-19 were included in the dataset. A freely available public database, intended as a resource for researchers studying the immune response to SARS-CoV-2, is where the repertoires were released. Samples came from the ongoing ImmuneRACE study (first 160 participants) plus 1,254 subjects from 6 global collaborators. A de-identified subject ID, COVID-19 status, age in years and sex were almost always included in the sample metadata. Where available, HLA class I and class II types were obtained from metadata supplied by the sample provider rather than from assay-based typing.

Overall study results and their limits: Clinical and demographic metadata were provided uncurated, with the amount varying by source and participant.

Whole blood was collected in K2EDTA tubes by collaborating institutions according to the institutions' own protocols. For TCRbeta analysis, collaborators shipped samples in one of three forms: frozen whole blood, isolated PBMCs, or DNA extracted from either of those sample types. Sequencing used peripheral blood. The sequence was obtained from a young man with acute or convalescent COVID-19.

The encoded CDR3 is CASSLKLAGSGNEQYF. The DNA sequence reads TGTGCCAGCAGCTTGAAGCTAGCGGGGTCGGGGAACGAGCAGTACTTC. The V and J segments used are TRBV5-6 and TRBJ2-7, and 9 junctional nucleotides match TRBD2. Trimmed from V: 1 base; trimmed from J: 5 bases; junction bases lacking a gene match: 10. Reading from cysteine to phenylalanine, the CDR3 counts 16 amino acids. Kept here is only the CDR3 DNA, which spans 48 bases and is read in frame from base 1. In the germline V gene, CDR1 corresponds to SGHDT and CDR2 to YYEEEE.